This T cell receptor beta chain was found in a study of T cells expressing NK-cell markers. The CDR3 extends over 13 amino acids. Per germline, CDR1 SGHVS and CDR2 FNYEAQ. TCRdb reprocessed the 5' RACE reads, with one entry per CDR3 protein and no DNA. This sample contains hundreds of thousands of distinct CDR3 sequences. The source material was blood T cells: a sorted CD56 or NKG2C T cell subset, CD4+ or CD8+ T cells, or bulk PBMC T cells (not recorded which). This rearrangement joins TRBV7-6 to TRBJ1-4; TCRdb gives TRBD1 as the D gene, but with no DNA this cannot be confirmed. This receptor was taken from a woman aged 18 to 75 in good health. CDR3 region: CASSLSGGAGLFF.